This T cell receptor beta chain was captured by sequencing in a study of blood T cell repertoires in COVID-19. The CDR3 has 16 amino acids. The germline gives CDR1 MGHRA, CDR2 YSYEKL. V dropped 1 base and J dropped 4; count of bases not matched to a gene: 5. Only in-frame clones appear in the TCRdb table, and some are missing; sequencing was by immunoSEQ multiplex PCR. The sample has approximately 120,000 clones, approximately 90% seen once. What was sequenced was peripheral blood. V and J are TRBV4-1 and TRBJ1-2, with 11 bases lining up with TRBD1. The TCR was taken from a human donor in a cohort sampled during active COVID-19. The CDR3 coding sequence is TGCGCCAGCAGCCAAGTCCCGGGACAGGGGGGCTATGGCTACACCTTC. Its protein is CASSQVPGQGGYGYTF.